Following are 24 T cell receptor beta chains from one sample sequenced in a study of PD-1 blockade in classical Hodgkin lymphoma. Clones were sequenced by immunoSEQ multiplex PCR, and TCRdb holds only the in-frame ones, with some missing. The sample consists of approximately 61,000 clones, around 90% of them appearing once. Time point reported: cycle 4 day 1 (C4D1), after six to seven weeks of nivolumab. Each of the patients experienced relapse following autologous stem cell transplantation, and their brentuximab vedotin exposure differed. The sequencing used peripheral blood mononuclear cells (PBMCs), collected before the fourth cycle of nivolumab. These receptors were taken from a human donor with classical Hodgkin lymphoma.

This clone appeared a single time. The rearrangement uses TRBV5-1 and TRBJ2-7; the match to TRBD2 covers 8 bases. V shed 4 bases and J 4 bases; nucleotides not matched to a gene: 10. The CDR3 consists of 15 residues. Germline values: CDR1 SGHRS, CDR2 YFSETQ. This CDR3 reads CASSPASGGAYEQYF. The CDR3 region has the DNA TGCGCCAGCAGCCCCGCAAGCGGGGGTGCGTACGAGCAGTACTTC.

The rearrangement links TRBV11-2 to TRBJ2-2; D unresolved. Trimming shortened V by 0 bases and J by 0 bases, and 11 bases separated the two germline ends. CDR1 and CDR2 from the germline V gene are SGHAT and FQNNGV. The CDR3 totals 17 residues. The CDR3: CASSLEGYPANTGELFF. Here the CDR3 DNA reads TGTGCCAGCAGCTTAGAGGGGTACCCCGCGAACACCGGGGAGCTGTTTTTT.

The chain combines TRBV4-2 with TRBJ2-7; D unclear. V shed 0 bases and J shed 3 bases, with 9 bases lying between them. CDR1 is LGHNA and CDR2 is YNFKEQ in the germline V gene. This CDR3 spans 14 amino acids. The DNA for the CDR3 is TGTGCCAGCAGCCAAGATCGGAAGTTCTACGAGCAGTACTTC. Encoded protein: CASSQDRKFYEQYF.

The V and J genes are TRBV27 and TRBJ2-1, with TRBD1 matching 10 bases. CDR3 size: 16 residues. The V gene's germline CDR1 is MNHEY and CDR2 SMNVEV (reference sequence). V lost 1 base, J lost 4 bases, and 4 bases stayed unmatched. CDR3 residues: CASSLFGTGVYNEQFF. The DNA for the CDR3 is TGTGCCAGCAGTTTATTTGGGACAGGGGTATACAATGAGCAGTTCTTC.

This chain links TRBV5-1 with TRBJ1-1; the D is unclear. Germline V gives CDR1 SGHRS, CDR2 YFSETQ. V was clipped by 4 bases and J by 1 base, with 11 bases between them. The CDR3 is 14 amino acids. CDR3 loop: CASSPLVGNTEAFF. In DNA form, the CDR3 reads TGCGCCAGCAGCCCTTTAGTTGGGAACACTGAAGCTTTCTTT. Using reference TRBV5-1 and TRBJ1-1 for the parts outside the CDR3, the full variable domain is KAGVTQTPRYLIKTRGQQVTLSCSPISGHRSVSWYQQTPGQGLQFLFEYFSETQRNKGNFPGRFSGRQFSNSRSEMNVSTLELGDSALYLCASSPLVGNTEAFFGQGTRLTVV.

As to this clone: Additional DNA sequences in this sample encode the identical CDR3. V gene TRBV5-1 combines with J gene TRBJ2-5; D might be TRBD1 (5 bases). The CDR3 has 14 residues. Germline V gives CDR1 SGHRS, CDR2 YFSETQ. V was pared by 0 bases and J by 5 bases, with 11 bases between. The CDR3 here is CASSLGPGQETQYF. The CDR3 DNA reads TGCGCCAGCAGCTTGGGGCCAGGGCAGGAGACCCAGTACTTC.

This chain joins TRBV6-6 and TRBJ2-2, with a tentative D call TRBD2 (6 bases). The V gene's germline CDR1 is MNHNY and CDR2 SVGAGI (reference sequence). This CDR3 has 15 residues. V was trimmed by 6 bases and J by 0 bases, leaving 11 bases between them. CDR3 in amino acids: CASRPAGANTGELFF. CDR3 nucleotide sequence: TGTGCCAGCAGACCAGCGGGTGCGAACACCGGGGAGCTGTTTTTT.

This clone was counted a single time. This chain joins TRBV7-8 and TRBJ1-2; D is uncertain. The CDR3 extends over 14 amino acids. CDR1 is SGHVS and CDR2 is FQNEAQ in the germline V gene. V was pared by 1 base and J by 2 bases, with 8 bases between. For the CDR3, the DNA is TGTGCCAGCAGCTTAGATCTGGGGAACTATGGCTACACCTTC. This gives the protein CASSLDLGNYGYTF.

This clone was counted once. V and J are TRBV5-1 and TRBJ2-3; TRBD1 agrees at 9 bases. The trim removed 4 bases at V and 3 bases at J, leaving 6 bases unmatched. The CDR3 runs to 15 residues. Germline V gives CDR1 SGHRS, CDR2 YFSETQ. The CDR3 region has the DNA TGCGCCAGCAGCGAGGGACAGGGAAGGACAGATACGCAGTATTTT. This codes for CASSEGQGRTDTQYF.

The CDR3, as DNA: TGCGCCAGCAGCTTGGTTACTAGCGAAGAGACCCAGTACTTC. Protein product: CASSLVTSEETQYF. The J gene is TRBJ2-5, the V gene TRBV5-1; 7 bases line up with TRBD2. The length of the CDR3 is 14 residues. Looked up from germline, CDR1 is SGHRS and CDR2 is YFSETQ. Trimming at V came to 0 bases and at J to 3 bases, leaving 2 bases not matched to a gene.

The gene calls are TRBV7-9 and TRBJ2-7, with D perhaps given as TRBD1 or TRBD2 (5 bases each). The germline V gene has CDR1 SEHNR and CDR2 FQNEAQ (reference sequence). Deletions cut 0 bases from V and 4 bases from J, with 13 bases between. This CDR3 comprises 15 residues. The CDR3 DNA sequence: TGTGCCAGCAGCTTAGCGAACGGGGCCAATTACGAGCAGTACTTC. It is translated as CASSLANGANYEQYF.

The chain uses TRBV5-1 and TRBJ1-1; the D is unclear. This CDR3 has 14 residues. V lost 0 bases, J lost 0 bases, and 6 bases lay in between. CDR1 is SGHRS and CDR2 is YFSETQ in the germline V gene. The CDR3 DNA reads TGCGCCAGCAGCTTGGACAGAATGAACACTGAAGCTTTCTTT. It is translated as CASSLDRMNTEAFF.

The V gene is TRBV30, the J gene TRBJ1-1, with D possibly matching TRBD1 (5 bases). Germline loops: CDR1 GTSNPN, CDR2 SVGIG (reference sequence). This CDR3 spans 14 amino acids. V was pared by 5 bases and J by 1 base, with 14 bases between. In DNA, the CDR3 is TGTGCCTGGTGCCCAGGGTTGGGGAACACTGAAGCTTTCTTT. Translating gives CAWCPGLGNTEAFF.

This chain links TRBV27 with TRBJ1-5; D is unclear. CDR3 size: 14 residues. Germline CDR1 and CDR2: MNHEY and SMNVEV (reference sequence). V dropped 6 bases and J dropped 0 bases, with 9 bases sitting between them. CDR3 amino acids: CASRARDSNQPQHF. The CDR3 DNA reads TGTGCCAGCAGGGCGCGGGATAGCAATCAGCCCCAGCATTTT.

This clone has more than one count but fewer than ten. V is TRBV12-5 and J is TRBJ1-1; weak D call: TRBD1 (6 bases). CDR1 and CDR2 (germline): LGHNT, FRNRAP. The CDR3 has 16 amino acids. Trimming shortened V by 2 bases and J by 1 base, and 14 bases separated the two germline ends. CDR3 region: CASGLYTGGQNTEAFF. The CDR3 DNA follows: TGTGCTAGTGGTTTGTACACCGGGGGACAGAACACTGAAGCTTTCTTT. Combining the CDR3 with reference TRBV12-5 and TRBJ1-1 gives the whole variable domain DARVTQTPRHKVTEMGQEVTMRCQPILGHNTVFWYRQTMMQGLELLAYFRNRAPLDDSGMPKDRFSAEMPDATLATLKIQPSEPRDSAVYFCASGLYTGGQNTEAFFGQGTRLTVV.

The gene calls are TRBV11-2 and TRBJ2-7; D gene ambiguous. V was trimmed by 5 bases and J by 1 base, leaving 12 bases between them. CDR3 size: 14 residues. CDR1 is SGHAT, CDR2 FQNNGV, per germline. The chain's CDR3 is CASSKLSGSYEQYF. The CDR3, as DNA: TGTGCCAGCAGCAAATTATCAGGATCCTACGAGCAGTACTTC.

This chain links TRBV14 with TRBJ2-2; unclear D gene. This CDR3 is 15 amino acids long. Deletions cut 6 bases from V and 0 bases from J, with 11 bases between. Germline assignment: CDR1 SGHDN and CDR2 FVKESK. The CDR3 reads CASRNPPANTGELFF. CDR3 sequence (DNA): TGTGCCAGCAGGAACCCACCCGCGAACACCGGGGAGCTGTTTTTT.

The chain links TRBV7-9 to TRBJ1-3; D call uncertain. The germline V gene has CDR1 SEHNR and CDR2 FQNEAQ (reference sequence). CDR3 length: 14 amino acids. The V end lost 6 bases, the J end lost 1 base, and 10 bases lay between the germline ends. CDR3 protein: CASRSVGSGNTIYF. In DNA, the CDR3 is TGTGCCAGCAGATCAGTCGGATCTGGAAACACCATATATTTT.

The V and J genes are TRBV7-8 and TRBJ2-7; D is perhaps TRBD1 (7 bases). From germline, CDR1 is SGHVS and CDR2 FQNEAQ. Trimming took 5 bases from V and 3 from J, leaving 14 bases between them. The CDR3 contains 14 residues. The CDR3 coding sequence is TGTGCCAGCAGCATAAGACAGGGACTCTACGAGCAGTACTTC. Protein: CASSIRQGLYEQYF.

The chain couples TRBV7-6 to TRBJ2-7; TRBD1 matches 10 bases. The junction had 6 bases not matched to a gene; V was cut back by 5 bases and J by 2 bases. The germline CDR1 and CDR2 sequences are SGHVS and FNYEAQ. The CDR3 length is 15 residues. The CDR3 DNA is TGTGCCAGCAGCAAAACCGGGACAGGGGCCTACGAGCAGTACTTC. Protein: CASSKTGTGAYEQYF.

This clone has more than one count but fewer than ten. The CDR3, as DNA: TGTGCCAGCAACTCGGAGACAATAAAACTGTTTTTT. This codes for CASNSETIKLFF. This chain joins TRBV6-6 and TRBJ1-4; D not resolved. From germline, CDR1 is MNHNY and CDR2 SVGAGI (reference sequence). This CDR3 has 12 residues. Deletions cut 7 bases from V and 10 bases from J, with 13 bases between.

DNA of the CDR3: TGTGCCAGCAGCTTGTACAGGTTCCCCCCTGAACTCACCGGGGAGCTGTTTTTT. Its protein product is CASSLYRFPPELTGELFF. The rearrangement uses TRBV5-6 and TRBJ2-2; D may be TRBD1 (5 bases). Between the trimmed V and J ends, which lost 1 base and 4 bases, there was a span of 20 bases. The CDR3 sequence is 18 residues long. Looked up from germline, CDR1 is SGHDT and CDR2 is YYEEEE.

The V and J genes are TRBV7-9 and TRBJ2-5; maybe TRBD1 (6 bases). Deletions cut 3 bases from V and 5 bases from J, with 7 bases between. This CDR3 is built from 12 residues. Per germline, CDR1 SEHNR and CDR2 FQNEAQ (reference sequence). CDR3 region: CASSLQGETQYF. CDR3 coding DNA: TGTGCCAGCAGCTTGCAGGGGGAGACCCAGTACTTC.

The chain combines TRBV11-3 with TRBJ2-1; perhaps TRBD2 as D (6 bases). Trimming cost V 5 bases and J 5 bases, with 16 bases left between them. The germline gives CDR1 SGHNT, CDR2 YENEEA. CDR3 length equals 15 residues. The CDR3 sequence is CASSDRDSLNNEQFF. The CDR3 coding sequence is TGTGCCAGCAGCGACCGGGACTCCTTGAACAATGAGCAGTTCTTC.